The rows below give T cell receptor beta chains drawn from one sample of a study of blood T cell repertoires in COVID-19. Assay used: immunoSEQ multiplex PCR; TCRdb lists only in-frame clones, some missing. This table holds about 160,000 clones, almost 85% found once. Input material: peripheral blood. The receptor source for this set is a woman of 80 years or more with acute or convalescent COVID-19. Both conserved end residues are part of each CDR3. Fields, in order: V gene, D gene, J gene, clone size, CDR3 DNA, CDR3 protein. D genes are given only for firm matches. Size is omitted from some rows. Given values are once, few, many or a class for expanded clones.

v_gene: TRBV7-9; d_gene: TRBD1; j_gene: TRBJ2-7; abundance: few; CDR3nt: TGTGCCAGCAGGCAGGGGGACAGGGGCTACGAGCAGTACTTC; CDR3aa: CASRQGDRGYEQYF
v_gene: TRBV5-1; d_gene: -; j_gene: TRBJ2-7; abundance: -; CDR3nt: TGCGCCAGCAGCCCTACTCCTTCGTACGAGCAGTACTTC; CDR3aa: CASSPTPSYEQYF
v_gene: TRBV6-5; d_gene: TRBD2; j_gene: TRBJ2-1; abundance: -; CDR3nt: TGTGCCAGCAGTTTGACTAGCGGGAGGGAAGAGCAGTTCTTC; CDR3aa: CASSLTSGREEQFF
v_gene: TRBV18; d_gene: -; j_gene: TRBJ1-5; abundance: -; CDR3nt: TGTGCCAGCTCACTGAAACCGGGACTCCCAAAAGCCCGGCCCCAGCATTTT; CDR3aa: CASSLKPGLPKARPQHF
v_gene: TRBV4-1; d_gene: -; j_gene: TRBJ2-5; abundance: -; CDR3nt: TGCGCCAGCAGCCGAAAGGGGGGGAGCAAACAAGAGACCCAGTACTTC; CDR3aa: CASSRKGGSKQETQYF
v_gene: TRBV11-2; d_gene: -; j_gene: TRBJ2-7; abundance: few; CDR3nt: TGTGCCAGCAGCTTAGACCGGGACTACGAGCAGTACTTC; CDR3aa: CASSLDRDYEQYF
v_gene: TRBV4-2; d_gene: TRBD2; j_gene: TRBJ2-2; abundance: few; CDR3nt: TGTGCCAGCAGCCCTCCGAGGGCGGGAGGCCCCGGGGAGCTGTTTTTT; CDR3aa: CASSPPRAGGPGELFF
v_gene: TRBV12-3/TRBV12-4; d_gene: TRBD1; j_gene: TRBJ1-5; abundance: -; CDR3nt: TGTGCCAGCAGGCGGACAGGTAGTCAGCCCCAGCATTTT; CDR3aa: CASRRTGSQPQHF
v_gene: TRBV30; d_gene: -; j_gene: TRBJ1-1; abundance: -; CDR3nt: TGTGCCTGGAGTTTGCGGTCCCCGAACACTGAAGCTTTCTTT; CDR3aa: CAWSLRSPNTEAFF
v_gene: TRBV2; d_gene: -; j_gene: TRBJ2-7; abundance: -; CDR3nt: TGTGCCAGCAGGGGCACTCCGGTAGAGCAGTACTTC; CDR3aa: CASRGTPVEQYF
v_gene: TRBV28; d_gene: -; j_gene: TRBJ2-7; abundance: -; CDR3nt: TGTGCCAGCCGGCCAGACTACTCCTACGAGCAGTACTTC; CDR3aa: CASRPDYSYEQYF
v_gene: TRBV10-2; d_gene: TRBD2; j_gene: TRBJ2-5; abundance: -; CDR3nt: TGCGCCAGCAGAACGGCTAGCGGGGGCCCAGAGACCCAGTACTTC; CDR3aa: CASRTASGGPETQYF
v_gene: TRBV9; d_gene: TRBD2; j_gene: TRBJ2-5; abundance: few; CDR3nt: TGTGCCAGCAGCGCCGGGACTAGCGGAGAGACCCAGTACTTC; CDR3aa: CASSAGTSGETQYF
v_gene: TRBV4-3; d_gene: TRBD1; j_gene: TRBJ2-3; abundance: -; CDR3nt: TGCGCCAGCAGCCAAGATGCAGGGGGAAGTACAGATACGCAGTATTTT; CDR3aa: CASSQDAGGSTDTQYF
v_gene: TRBV5-3; d_gene: TRBD1; j_gene: TRBJ2-7; abundance: -; CDR3nt: TGTGCCAGAAGCTTGGCCCTCGGGACAGGTTACGAGCAGTACTTC; CDR3aa: CARSLALGTGYEQYF
v_gene: TRBV11-3; d_gene: -; j_gene: TRBJ2-2; abundance: -; CDR3nt: TGTGCCAGCAAACGGGAAAACACCGGGGAGCTGTTTTTT; CDR3aa: CASKRENTGELFF
v_gene: TRBV5-1; d_gene: TRBD2; j_gene: TRBJ2-1; abundance: -; CDR3nt: TGCGCCAGCAGCTTTTTTAAGACTAGCGGGAGTGGCAATGAGCAGTTCTTC; CDR3aa: CASSFFKTSGSGNEQFF
v_gene: TRBV11-2; d_gene: -; j_gene: TRBJ2-3; abundance: -; CDR3nt: TGTGCCAGCAGCTTCGACCCGCGGGTTGTGGCAGATACGCAGTATTTT; CDR3aa: CASSFDPRVVADTQYF
v_gene: TRBV10-3; d_gene: TRBD1; j_gene: TRBJ2-3; abundance: -; CDR3nt: TGTGCCATCAGGGGAATGGACAGGGGTACGCAGTATTTT; CDR3aa: CAIRGMDRGTQYF
v_gene: TRBV18; d_gene: -; j_gene: TRBJ1-5; abundance: -; CDR3nt: TGTGCCAGCTCACCGCTCCCGGACAGTAGCAATCAGCCCCAGCATTTT; CDR3aa: CASSPLPDSSNQPQHF
v_gene: TRBV5-4; d_gene: TRBD2; j_gene: TRBJ2-3; abundance: -; CDR3nt: TGTGCCAGCAGCTTGGGGCCAGCGGGAGGCCCCACAGATACGCAGTATTTT; CDR3aa: CASSLGPAGGPTDTQYF
v_gene: TRBV30; d_gene: TRBD2; j_gene: TRBJ2-1; abundance: -; CDR3nt: TGTGCCTGGACAAGACTAGCGGGAGTGAATGAGCAGTTCTTC; CDR3aa: CAWTRLAGVNEQFF
v_gene: TRBV3-1/TRBV3-2; d_gene: TRBD1; j_gene: TRBJ1-4; abundance: -; CDR3nt: TGTGCCAGCAGCCAAGTTACGAGGACAGGAGGGCCCCTAAGGGAAAAACTGTTTTTT; CDR3aa: CASSQVTRTGGPLREKLFF
v_gene: TRBV2; d_gene: -; j_gene: TRBJ2-7; abundance: -; CDR3nt: TGTGCCAGCAGTGATGGGCGGGCTCGCTACGAGCAGTACTTC; CDR3aa: CASSDGRARYEQYF
v_gene: TRBV12-3/TRBV12-4; d_gene: -; j_gene: TRBJ2-1; abundance: -; CDR3nt: TGTGCCAGCTCTCTTCTCGGAGGCAATGAGCAGTTCTTC; CDR3aa: CASSLLGGNEQFF
v_gene: TRBV30; d_gene: TRBD1; j_gene: TRBJ1-1; abundance: -; CDR3nt: TGTGCCTGGTCCCGACAGGGGGCGCGGGGCACTGAAGCTTTCTTT; CDR3aa: CAWSRQGARGTEAFF
v_gene: TRBV2; d_gene: -; j_gene: TRBJ1-4; abundance: -; CDR3nt: TGTGCCAGCAGTGATTGGGGGGGAGAAAAACTGTTTTTT; CDR3aa: CASSDWGGEKLFF
v_gene: TRBV19; d_gene: TRBD2; j_gene: TRBJ2-1; abundance: -; CDR3nt: TGTGCCAGTAGTATCCTAGCGGGAGTGGGTGAGCAGTTCTTC; CDR3aa: CASSILAGVGEQFF
v_gene: TRBV5-1; d_gene: -; j_gene: TRBJ2-1; abundance: -; CDR3nt: TGCGCCAGCAGCTTGTCCGGGACTGCCTCCTACAATGAGCAGTTCTTC; CDR3aa: CASSLSGTASYNEQFF
v_gene: TRBV6-2/TRBV6-3; d_gene: TRBD2; j_gene: TRBJ2-3; abundance: -; CDR3nt: TGTGCCAGCAGTTACGGGGGAATACTAGCGGATACGACAGATACGCAGTATTTT; CDR3aa: CASSYGGILADTTDTQYF
v_gene: TRBV4-1; d_gene: -; j_gene: TRBJ1-1; abundance: -; CDR3nt: TGCGCCAGCAGCCAGACGACCACCAGGGGCCCCACTGAAGCTTTCTTT; CDR3aa: CASSQTTTRGPTEAFF
v_gene: TRBV2; d_gene: TRBD1; j_gene: TRBJ1-1; abundance: once; CDR3nt: TGTGCCAGCAGTGAGGCGACAGGGGGGTATGGGAAAGCTTTCTTT; CDR3aa: CASSEATGGYGKAFF
v_gene: TRBV5-1; d_gene: TRBD2; j_gene: TRBJ2-1; abundance: -; CDR3nt: TGCGCCAGCAGCGAGAGGACTAGCGCAGAAGTTGAGCAGTTCTTC; CDR3aa: CASSERTSAEVEQFF
v_gene: TRBV2; d_gene: -; j_gene: TRBJ1-2; abundance: few; CDR3nt: TGTGCCAGCAGTCAACAGGTTGACTATGGCTACACCTTC; CDR3aa: CASSQQVDYGYTF
v_gene: TRBV6-4; d_gene: -; j_gene: TRBJ1-6; abundance: -; CDR3nt: TGTGCCAGCAGCCGGGGGGACGGATATAATTCACCCCTCCACTTT; CDR3aa: CASSRGDGYNSPLHF
v_gene: TRBV2; d_gene: TRBD2; j_gene: TRBJ2-3; abundance: -; CDR3nt: TGTGCCAGCAGAGGACTAGCGGGTCCGACAGATACGCAGTATTTT; CDR3aa: CASRGLAGPTDTQYF
v_gene: TRBV11-2; d_gene: -; j_gene: TRBJ2-1; abundance: -; CDR3nt: TGTGCCAGCAGCTTTATGACCCAGGGCGATGAGCAGTTCTTC; CDR3aa: CASSFMTQGDEQFF
v_gene: TRBV12-2; d_gene: -; j_gene: TRBJ2-7; abundance: -; CDR3nt: TGTGCAAGTCGCCCCGGATATAGCGGGAGGAGGTACGAGCAGTACTTC; CDR3aa: CASRPGYSGRRYEQYF